Listed below are T cell receptor beta chains from one sample, sequenced in a study of blood T cell repertoires in COVID-19. Sequenced by immunoSEQ multiplex PCR; TCRdb stores in-frame clones only, minus some. Among more than 50,000 clones listed, around 83% were seen once. The material sequenced was peripheral blood. The receptors were gathered from a woman in her fifties or sixties with acute or convalescent COVID-19. Both conserved end residues are part of each CDR3. D genes are given only for firm matches. Clone size is not always given. Where it is, it says once, few, many or a class for expanded clones.

D gene: TRBD2
J gene: TRBJ2-5
clone size: once
V gene: TRBV7-9
CDR3 DNA: TGTGCCAGCAGCTTAGGTTCAGCGGGGGGACAAGAGACCCAGTACTTC
CDR3 protein: CASSLGSAGGQETQYF

D gene: -
J gene: TRBJ1-1
clone size: -
V gene: TRBV5-1
CDR3 DNA: TGCGCCAGCAGGGGGCAGGGGTACACTGAAGCTTTCTTT
CDR3 protein: CASRGQGYTEAFF

D gene: -
J gene: TRBJ1-2
clone size: -
V gene: TRBV3-1/TRBV3-2
CDR3 DNA: TGTGCCAGCAGCGAAGGGGGTGGGAGACGCTATTATGGCTACACCTTC
CDR3 protein: CASSEGGGRRYYGYTF

D gene: -
J gene: TRBJ1-2
clone size: medium-sized
V gene: TRBV4-2
CDR3 DNA: TGTGCCAGCAGCCAAGGGACTTCCACCTATTATGGCTACACCTTC
CDR3 protein: CASSQGTSTYYGYTF

D gene: -
J gene: TRBJ1-5
clone size: -
V gene: TRBV7-9
CDR3 DNA: TGTGCCAGCAGCTCCACACCGGGAAATCAGCCCCAGCATTTT
CDR3 protein: CASSSTPGNQPQHF

D gene: -
J gene: TRBJ2-7
clone size: -
V gene: TRBV6-5
CDR3 DNA: TGTGCCAGCAGTTACTCAGAGGACGGGATGGCCTACGAGCAGTACTTC
CDR3 protein: CASSYSEDGMAYEQYF

D gene: TRBD1
J gene: TRBJ1-2
clone size: few
V gene: TRBV6-5
CDR3 DNA: TGTGCCAGCAGTTACGGGACAGGGGGCCATGGCTACACCTTC
CDR3 protein: CASSYGTGGHGYTF

D gene: -
J gene: TRBJ1-6
clone size: -
V gene: TRBV5-4
CDR3 DNA: TGTGCCAGCAGCGGCCCGGGGGGACATAATTCACCCCTCCACTTT
CDR3 protein: CASSGPGGHNSPLHF

D gene: TRBD1
J gene: TRBJ2-5
clone size: -
V gene: TRBV7-9
CDR3 DNA: TGTGCCAGCAGCTACCCGACAGGGGCAGAGACCCAGTACTTC
CDR3 protein: CASSYPTGAETQYF

D gene: TRBD2
J gene: TRBJ2-7
clone size: -
V gene: TRBV6-5
CDR3 DNA: TGTGCCAGCAGTACCCTCGGGAGCGGGGACGAGCAGTACTTC
CDR3 protein: CASSTLGSGDEQYF

D gene: -
J gene: TRBJ1-1
clone size: few
V gene: TRBV7-9
CDR3 DNA: TGTGCCGGGACGTCAGGCGACACTGAAGCTTTCTTT
CDR3 protein: CAGTSGDTEAFF

D gene: TRBD1
J gene: TRBJ2-7
clone size: -
V gene: TRBV5-8
CDR3 DNA: TGTGCCAGCAGCTCGGGGGACAGGACTCTCTCCTACGAGCAGTACTTC
CDR3 protein: CASSSGDRTLSYEQYF

D gene: TRBD2
J gene: TRBJ2-1
clone size: -
V gene: TRBV6-4
CDR3 DNA: TGTGCCAGCAGTGGACTAGCGGGAGCCAATGAGCAGTTCTTC
CDR3 protein: CASSGLAGANEQFF

D gene: TRBD1
J gene: TRBJ1-2
clone size: -
V gene: TRBV6-6
CDR3 DNA: TGTGCCAGCAACCGTGGACAGGTTCTCACTAACTATGGCTACACCTTC
CDR3 protein: CASNRGQVLTNYGYTF

D gene: -
J gene: TRBJ2-1
clone size: -
V gene: TRBV10-3
CDR3 DNA: TGTGCCATCAGTGCCGCGGGTACCCACAATGAGCAGTTCTTC
CDR3 protein: CAISAAGTHNEQFF

D gene: -
J gene: TRBJ1-1
clone size: once
V gene: TRBV30
CDR3 DNA: TGTGCCTGGAGTGTGGGGGGATTAAACACTGAAGCTTTCTTT
CDR3 protein: CAWSVGGLNTEAFF

D gene: -
J gene: TRBJ1-1
clone size: -
V gene: TRBV12-3/TRBV12-4
CDR3 DNA: TGTGCCAGCAGTTCAGACAGTTACACTGAAGCTTTCTTT
CDR3 protein: CASSSDSYTEAFF

D gene: -
J gene: TRBJ1-2
clone size: -
V gene: TRBV6-2/TRBV6-3
CDR3 DNA: TGTGCCAGCAGTTACTCCGACTTTTTGGCTAACTATGGCTACACCTTC
CDR3 protein: CASSYSDFLANYGYTF

D gene: TRBD2
J gene: TRBJ2-1
clone size: -
V gene: TRBV7-7
CDR3 DNA: TGTGCTAGCAGCCGCGGGACTAGCGGGGGGGCCGGGGAGCAGTTCTTC
CDR3 protein: CASSRGTSGGAGEQFF

D gene: TRBD1
J gene: TRBJ1-4
clone size: -
V gene: TRBV7-9
CDR3 DNA: TGTGCCAGCAGCTCAGACAGGGTCACTAATGAAAAACTGTTTTTT
CDR3 protein: CASSSDRVTNEKLFF

D gene: TRBD1
J gene: TRBJ1-1
clone size: -
V gene: TRBV7-9
CDR3 DNA: TGTGCCAGCAGCTTGACAGGGGACACTGAAGCTTTCTTT
CDR3 protein: CASSLTGDTEAFF

D gene: -
J gene: TRBJ2-7
clone size: -
V gene: TRBV12-3/TRBV12-4
CDR3 DNA: TGTGCCAGCAGTTTTGGGCGTGACGAGCAGTACTTC
CDR3 protein: CASSFGRDEQYF

D gene: TRBD2
J gene: TRBJ2-1
clone size: -
V gene: TRBV9
CDR3 DNA: TGTGCCAGCAGAGTACTAGCGCAGCCAACCAATGAGCAGTTCTTC
CDR3 protein: CASRVLAQPTNEQFF

D gene: TRBD1
J gene: TRBJ1-2
clone size: -
V gene: TRBV2
CDR3 DNA: TGTGCCAGCGAGGCCTTCTCCGGGACAGGGGGATTGGGCTACACCTTC
CDR3 protein: CASEAFSGTGGLGYTF

D gene: TRBD2
J gene: TRBJ2-1
clone size: -
V gene: TRBV30
CDR3 DNA: TGTGCCTGGAGCCCACTCCTAGCGGGAGGGCCCGATGAGCAGTTCTTC
CDR3 protein: CAWSPLLAGGPDEQFF

D gene: -
J gene: TRBJ2-7
clone size: -
V gene: TRBV30
CDR3 DNA: TGTGCCTGGAGCAGGTCTAGCTACATCGAGCAGTACTTC
CDR3 protein: CAWSRSSYIEQYF

D gene: TRBD1
J gene: TRBJ2-7
clone size: once
V gene: TRBV5-1
CDR3 DNA: TGCGCCAGCAGCTTGGGACAGGGGGCGTACGAGCAGTACTTC
CDR3 protein: CASSLGQGAYEQYF

D gene: -
J gene: TRBJ2-7
clone size: -
V gene: TRBV7-9
CDR3 DNA: TGTGCCAGCAGCTCCCGTATCTACGAGCAGTACTTC
CDR3 protein: CASSSRIYEQYF

D gene: -
J gene: TRBJ1-1
clone size: -
V gene: TRBV7-8
CDR3 DNA: TGTGCCAGCAGCTTTCGGATGGGGAGGGGAGCTTTCTTT
CDR3 protein: CASSFRMGRGAFF

D gene: TRBD2
J gene: TRBJ2-7
clone size: few
V gene: TRBV7-6
CDR3 DNA: TGTGCCAGCAGCTTAGAGGGACTAGCGGGGTTGAACGAGCAGTACTTC
CDR3 protein: CASSLEGLAGLNEQYF

D gene: -
J gene: TRBJ2-1
clone size: -
V gene: TRBV14
CDR3 DNA: TGTGCCAGCAGTTCGACTGGCCGACCTTACAATGAGCAGTTCTTC
CDR3 protein: CASSSTGRPYNEQFF

D gene: TRBD1
J gene: TRBJ2-7
clone size: -
V gene: TRBV7-2
CDR3 DNA: TGTGCCAGCAGCTTAGTTATAGGGGGCTTCGAGCAGTACTTC
CDR3 protein: CASSLVIGGFEQYF

D gene: TRBD1
J gene: TRBJ1-4
clone size: once
V gene: TRBV24-1
CDR3 DNA: TGTGCCACCAGCCCCGGACAGGGGAATGAAAAACTGTTTTTT
CDR3 protein: CATSPGQGNEKLFF

D gene: -
J gene: TRBJ1-5
clone size: -
V gene: TRBV6-5
CDR3 DNA: TGTGCCAGCAGTTACGCGGGAGGCGGCAATCAGCCCCAGCATTTT
CDR3 protein: CASSYAGGGNQPQHF

D gene: -
J gene: TRBJ2-5
clone size: -
V gene: TRBV7-9
CDR3 DNA: TGTGCCAGCAGCTTAACGGGGAACCAGCCGGGGGAGACCCAGTACTTC
CDR3 protein: CASSLTGNQPGETQYF

D gene: -
J gene: TRBJ2-1
clone size: once
V gene: TRBV6-2/TRBV6-3
CDR3 DNA: TGTGCCAGCAGTCGGGACTCACTGTGGGAGCAGTTCTTC
CDR3 protein: CASSRDSLWEQFF

D gene: TRBD1
J gene: TRBJ2-7
clone size: -
V gene: TRBV7-9
CDR3 DNA: TGTGCCAGCAGCCCGTGGACAGGGACCTACGAGCAGTACTTC
CDR3 protein: CASSPWTGTYEQYF

D gene: TRBD2
J gene: TRBJ2-1
clone size: -
V gene: TRBV3-1/TRBV3-2
CDR3 DNA: TGTGCCAGCAGCGTAGCGGGTTTGTTCAATGAGCAGTTCTTC
CDR3 protein: CASSVAGLFNEQFF

D gene: -
J gene: TRBJ1-1
clone size: -
V gene: TRBV30
CDR3 DNA: TGTGCCTGTTTTTTTGTGGTGGCCACTGAAGCTTTCTTT
CDR3 protein: CACFFVVATEAFF

D gene: -
J gene: TRBJ2-3
clone size: -
V gene: TRBV5-4
CDR3 DNA: TGTGCCAGCAGTAAGGAGCGTCTAGATACGCAGTATTTT
CDR3 protein: CASSKERLDTQYF

D gene: -
J gene: TRBJ1-6
clone size: few
V gene: TRBV3-1/TRBV3-2
CDR3 DNA: TGTGCCAGCAGCAATCAGCGTAATTCACCCCTCCACTTT
CDR3 protein: CASSNQRNSPLHF

D gene: -
J gene: TRBJ1-1
clone size: -
V gene: TRBV12-3/TRBV12-4
CDR3 DNA: TGTGCCAGCAGCAAACAGAACACTGAAGCTTTCTTT
CDR3 protein: CASSKQNTEAFF

D gene: -
J gene: TRBJ2-4
clone size: -
V gene: TRBV4-1
CDR3 DNA: TGCGCCAGCAGCCAAGTTGAGGTCGGAAACATTCAGTACTTC
CDR3 protein: CASSQVEVGNIQYF